The next 25 T cell receptor beta chains were all read from a single sample in a study of T cell clonotyping in hematopoietic cell transplantation. Profiling relied on immunoSEQ multiplex PCR, and the TCRdb table lists in-frame clones only, not all of them. The sample carries around 14,000 clones, just over 85% recorded once. This material consisted of PBMCs, taken 100 days after allogeneic stem cell transplant. All receptors come from a male patient between 45 and 59 years old who had an allogeneic stem cell transplant from an unrelated donor, so T cells may come from the graft donor. Some clones in this sample may be carry-over from other donors' samples.

This clone was counted only a few times. This chain links TRBV29-1 with TRBJ1-1, with D uncertain. CDR1 is SQVTM and CDR2 is ANQGSEA in the germline V gene. The CDR3 has 11 residues. V gave up 7 bases and J gave up 3 bases, with 9 bases separating them. CDR3: CSGTLDTEAFF. The DNA for the CDR3 is TGCAGCGGAACACTGGACACTGAAGCTTTCTTT.

V gene TRBV29-1 combines with J gene TRBJ1-1, with a weak D call TRBD1 (5 bases). With 4 bases removed from V and 5 bases from J, the gap between germline ends came to 14 bases. In germline, CDR1 is SQVTM, CDR2 ANQGSEA. CDR3 length: 13 amino acids. In nucleotides, the CDR3 is TGCAGCGTTGTAGAGGGGCATGGGACTGAAGCTTTCTTT. This sequence encodes CSVVEGHGTEAFF.

This clone appeared a single time. The chain is built from TRBV4-2 and TRBJ2-1; D perhaps matches TRBD2 (5 bases). Per germline, CDR1 LGHNA and CDR2 YNFKEQ. Trimming cost V 1 base and J 2 bases, with 9 bases left between them. This CDR3 region has 15 residues. CDR3 sequence reads: CASSQGTATYNEQFF. As DNA, the CDR3 is TGTGCCAGCAGCCAAGGGACTGCTACCTACAATGAGCAGTTCTTC.

Only a few counts were recorded for this clone. This rearrangement joins TRBV10-3 to TRBJ1-4; TRBD1 might be the D (5 bases). Looked up from germline, CDR1 is ENHRY and CDR2 is SYGVKD. V lost 0 bases and J lost 0, with 11 bases in between. This CDR3 comprises 17 residues. For the CDR3, the DNA is TGTGCCATCAGTGAGTCAGGGAGGGGAGCAACTAATGAAAAACTGTTTTTT. Encoded protein: CAISESGRGATNEKLFF.

The CDR3 is CASSLSWNTGELFF. The CDR3 bases are TGTGCCAGCAGCCTTAGTTGGAACACCGGGGAGCTGTTTTTT. J is TRBJ2-2 and V is TRBV11-3; D remains unclear. This CDR3 contains 14 residues. Trimming removed 5 bases at V and 1 base at J, with 8 bases between. The germline V gene encodes CDR1 SGHNT and CDR2 YENEEA.

This clone was found a few times. The sample carries other DNA sequences with the same CDR3. The chain employs TRBV10-3 and TRBJ1-1; D gene uncertain. Between the trimmed V and J ends, which lost 2 bases and 14 bases, there was a span of 15 bases. Germline lookup yields CDR1 ENHRY and CDR2 SYGVKD. The CDR3 extends over 12 amino acids. CDR3 residues: CAISEPGQEAFF. CDR3 in DNA: TGTGCCATCAGTGAGCCGGGCCAGGAGGCGTTCTTT.

The CDR3 nucleotides read TGTGCCAGCAGCAAAGTTGCCGCGGAGACCCAGTACTTC. It yields the protein CASSKVAAETQYF. The chain is built from TRBV21-1 and TRBJ2-5; the table's D gene call, TRBD2, was not cross checked with the DNA. TRBV21-1 constitutes a pseudogene. This CDR3 has 13 amino acids.

This clone is labeled as medium-sized. The J gene is TRBJ1-5, the V gene TRBV7-9; D not resolved. This CDR3 contains 13 residues. In germline, CDR1 is SEHNR, CDR2 FQNEAQ (reference sequence). V dropped 7 bases and J dropped 5 bases, with 12 bases sitting between them. This CDR3 reads CASIWGGDQPQHF. The CDR3 nucleotides read TGTGCCAGCATCTGGGGAGGTGATCAGCCCCAGCATTTT. The full variable domain, in which reference TRBV7-9 and TRBJ1-5 provide the parts outside the CDR3, is DTGVSQNPRHKITKRGQNVTFRCDPISEHNRLYWYRQTLGQGPEFLTYFQNEAQLEKSRLLSDRFSAERPKGSFSTLEIQRTEQGDSAMYLCASIWGGDQPQHFGDGTRLSIL.

This chain uses TRBV5-6 with TRBJ1-3, with D possibly matching TRBD1 (5 bases). The CDR3 loop spans 15 amino acids. Between the trimmed V and J ends, which lost 1 base and 0 bases, there was a span of 8 bases. Germline V gives CDR1 SGHDT, CDR2 YYEEEE. The CDR3 reads CASSLTGNSGNTIYF. The CDR3 coding sequence is TGTGCCAGCAGCTTGACAGGAAACTCTGGAAACACCATATATTTT.

The chain recombines TRBV10-3 with TRBJ1-1; a possible D gene is TRBD1 (5 bases). With 3 bases removed from V and 10 bases from J, the gap between germline ends came to 21 bases. This CDR3 region has 15 residues. Germline loops: CDR1 ENHRY, CDR2 SYGVKD. The CDR3: CAISDPIDRLLGAFF. In DNA form, the CDR3 reads TGTGCCATCAGTGATCCGATCGACAGACTTCTGGGAGCTTTCTTT.

V and J are TRBV4-1 and TRBJ2-2, with D possibly being TRBD1 or TRBD2 (5 bases each). Trimming cost V 3 bases and J 0 bases, with 17 bases left between them. The CDR3 length is 18 residues. Germline V gene sequence: CDR1 MGHRA, CDR2 YSYEKL. The CDR3 coding sequence is TGCGCCAGCAGCCACCTGAGGGTGACAGTAACGAACACCGGGGAGCTGTTTTTT. Translated: CASSHLRVTVTNTGELFF.

The chain joins TRBV19 to TRBJ1-2; TRBD1 matches at 8 bases. The V gene end was trimmed by 10 bases and the J gene end by 4 bases; junction bases not matched to a gene: 8. Looked up from germline, CDR1 is LNHDA and CDR2 is SQIVND (reference sequence). The CDR3 covers 13 residues. CDR3 DNA sequence: TGTGCCACCCTACAGGGGGGCGGCTATGGCTACACCTTC. As protein: CATLQGGGYGYTF.

The chain employs TRBV2 and TRBJ2-2; 7 nucleotides agree with TRBD2. Germline loops: CDR1 SNHLY, CDR2 FYNNEI. This CDR3 has 12 residues. J was trimmed by 6 bases and V by 10 bases; bases with no gene match: 5. The CDR3 protein is CATRAGAGELFF. The CDR3 region has the DNA TGTGCCACCCGGGCGGGGGCCGGGGAGCTGTTTTTT. Supplemented by reference TRBV2 and TRBJ2-2, the full variable domain reads EPEVTQTPSHQVTQMGQEVILRCVPISNHLYFYWYRQILGQKVEFLVSFYNNEISEKSEIFDDQFSVERPDGSNFTLKIRSTKLEDSAMYFCATRAGAGELFFGEGSRLTVL.

CDR3: CSARNGYTF. The CDR3 DNA sequence: TGCAGTGCTAGAAACGGCTACACCTTC. The rearrangement links TRBV20-1 to TRBJ1-2; D gene ambiguous. In germline, CDR1 is DFQATT, CDR2 SNEGSKA (reference sequence). The V gene lost 2 bases and the J gene lost 8 bases, with 3 bases spanning the gap. The CDR3 is 9 residues long.

The CDR3: CASSSRGVSGAGDTQYF. CDR3 coding DNA: TGTGCCAGCAGCTCCCGAGGGGTATCCGGGGCGGGAGATACGCAGTATTTT. The chain combines TRBV7-9 with TRBJ2-3; possibly TRBD1 or TRBD2 for D (5 bases each). The CDR3 extends over 17 amino acids. The V gene lost 4 bases and the J gene lost 5 bases, with 22 bases spanning the gap. The germline V gene has CDR1 SEHNR and CDR2 FQNEAQ (reference sequence).

This rearrangement joins TRBV5-6 to TRBJ2-3; D uncertain. The CDR3 loop spans 13 amino acids. Germline V lookup: CDR1 SGHDT, CDR2 YYEEEE. The V end lost 6 bases, the J end lost 2 bases, and 10 bases lay between the germline ends. CDR3 in amino acids: CASKLTPTDTQYF. In nucleotides, the CDR3 is TGTGCCAGCAAACTTACCCCCACAGATACGCAGTATTTT.

This clone has just one count. The J gene is TRBJ2-3, the V gene TRBV4-1; 7 bases map to TRBD1. Losses at the gene ends were 4 bases for V and 1 base for J; bases not matched to a gene: 14. The V gene's germline CDR1 is MGHRA and CDR2 YSYEKL. The CDR3 extends over 18 amino acids. The CDR3 sequence is CASSPEGRRGLGTDTQYF. CDR3 coding DNA: TGCGCCAGCAGCCCCGAGGGGAGAAGGGGGCTTGGCACAGATACGCAGTATTTT.

This clone is classed as medium-sized. The chain employs TRBV6-1 and TRBJ1-3, with D hard to call. Germline V gene lookup returns CDR1 MNHNS and CDR2 SASEGT. CDR3 size: 12 residues. Trimming shortened V by 8 bases and J by 0 bases, and 5 bases separated the two germline ends. In nucleotides, the CDR3 is TGTGCCAGCCACAGCTCTGGAAACACCATATATTTT. Translation: CASHSSGNTIYF.

This chain connects TRBV4-2 to TRBJ1-1, with D perhaps matching TRBD1 (5 bases). CDR1 LGHNA and CDR2 YNFKEQ come from the germline V gene. Between the trimmed V and J ends, which lost 1 base and 6 bases, there was a span of 12 bases. CDR3 length: 14 amino acids. This CDR3 reads CASSQGHGGAEAFF. The CDR3 nucleotides are TGTGCCAGCAGCCAAGGACATGGGGGAGCTGAAGCTTTCTTT.

This clone was observed once. The J gene is TRBJ1-6, the V gene TRBV7-2; 8 nucleotides match TRBD1. V trimming: 2 bases; J trimming: 7 bases; junction bases outside the gene matches: 4. Looked up from germline, CDR1 is SGHTA and CDR2 is FQGNSA. This CDR3 comprises 15 residues. The CDR3 DNA reads TGTGCCAGCAGCTTACAGGGGGCGCTCAATTCACCCCTCCACTTT. Residues: CASSLQGALNSPLHF.

The V and J genes are TRBV9 and TRBJ1-3; no clear D. V lost 1 base, J lost 4 bases, and 12 bases lay in between. Germline lookup yields CDR1 SGDLS and CDR2 YYNGEE. The CDR3 has 15 amino acids. The CDR3 reads CASSVIGNAGNTIYF. The CDR3 DNA reads TGTGCCAGCAGCGTAATTGGCAACGCAGGAAACACCATATATTTT.

CDR3 sequence reads: CASSLVADSNQPQHF. In DNA form, the CDR3 reads TGTGCCAGCAGCTTAGTGGCAGATAGCAATCAGCCCCAGCATTTT. The chain employs TRBV7-8 and TRBJ1-5; D unclear. Trimming took 1 base from V and 0 from J, leaving 7 bases between them. The CDR3 has 15 residues. Per the germline V gene, CDR1 is SGHVS and CDR2 is FQNEAQ.

The rearrangement joins TRBV10-2 to TRBJ1-5; D unclear. The CDR3 has 13 residues. Germline assignment: CDR1 WSHSY and CDR2 SAAADI. V lost 3 bases, J lost 6 bases, and 9 bases lay in between. The CDR3 DNA reads TGCGCCAGCAGTGACTCCAGGAGTCAGCCCCAGCATTTT. The encoded protein is CASSDSRSQPQHF.

This rearrangement joins TRBV7-8 to TRBJ1-1; D is uncertain. Looked up from germline, CDR1 is SGHVS and CDR2 is FQNEAQ. The CDR3 length is 13 residues. V gave up 2 bases and J gave up 4 bases, with 8 bases separating them. In DNA form, the CDR3 reads TGTGCCAGCAGCTTATGGAGAGGCACTGAAGCTTTCTTT. Protein sequence: CASSLWRGTEAFF.

The chain carries TRBV6-6 and TRBJ1-2, with 8 positions matching TRBD1. With 2 bases clipped from V and 2 bases from J, the junction kept 1 base outside the gene matches. This CDR3 contains 14 residues. Germline CDR1 MNHNY, CDR2 SVGAGI (reference sequence). This chain's CDR3 is CASSYRTGNYGYTF. CDR3 bases: TGTGCCAGCAGTTACAGGACAGGGAACTATGGCTACACCTTC.